These 11 T cell receptor beta chains were all obtained from the same sample, sequenced in a study of Graves' ophthalmopathy and Graves' hyperthyroidism. Amplified TCR beta CDR3 regions were obtained using RNA transcripts as template. HTBI primers were employed in first-round RT-PCR, then a second-round multiplex PCR followed. TCRdb called the multiplex PCR reads again in MiXCR, with one record for every CDR3 protein. Of under 400,000 distinct CDR3 sequences in the sample, 15% to 20% were seen once. The specimen sequenced was peripheral blood. Receptors were obtained from an adult man with Graves' ophthalmopathy.

Many counts were recorded for this clonotype. The chain carries TRBV7-6 and TRBJ1-3; the D is unclear. The ends were cut back, 5 bases at V and 0 bases at J, with 11 bases in the middle. Germline CDR1 SGHVS, CDR2 FNYEAQ. The CDR3 runs 15 residues. The CDR3 DNA reads TGTGCCAGCAGCGAACTTCCCGGCTCTGGAAACACCATATATTTT. As protein: CASSELPGSGNTIYF.

This clonotype has ten or more counts. J is TRBJ1-2 and V is TRBV6-2 or TRBV6-3; D uncertain. This CDR3 comprises 13 residues. V lost 6 bases to trimming and J lost 3 bases, with 11 bases between them. The germline CDR1 and CDR2 sequences are MNHEY and SVGEGT. The CDR3 loop reads CASRESEDYGYTF. The CDR3 region has the DNA TGTGCCAGCAGGGAGAGTGAGGACTATGGCTACACCTTC.

Many counts were recorded for this clonotype. The chain employs TRBV12-3 or TRBV12-4 and TRBJ1-1; D is perhaps TRBD1 (5 bases). The CDR3 spans 14 residues. Trimming removed 4 bases from V and 4 bases from J, with 13 bases in between. The CDR3 DNA reads as TGTGCCAGCAGTTCTTACGGGGGGGGCACTGAAGCTTTCTTT. Translating it yields CASSSYGGGTEAFF.

V is TRBV24-1 and J is TRBJ2-5; D perhaps matches TRBD2 (5 bases). Trimming removed 0 bases from V and 3 bases from J, with 10 bases in between. Germline V gives CDR1 KGHDR, CDR2 SFDVKD. The CDR3 has 15 amino acids. CDR3 protein: CATSDLTRRKETQYF. The CDR3, as DNA: TGTGCCACCAGTGATTTGACGAGGAGGAAAGAGACCCAGTACTTC.

This clonotype was detected only a few times. The rearrangement links TRBV5-6 to TRBJ1-5; TRBD1 aligns across 8 bases. J was trimmed by 3 bases and V by 2 bases; bases with no gene match: 10. The CDR3 runs to 17 residues. Germline V gene sequence: CDR1 SGHDT, CDR2 YYEEEE. CDR3 sequence (DNA): TGTGCCAGCAGCTTTGGGGTGACGGACAGGGCCAATCAGCCCCAGCATTTT. It encodes CASSFGVTDRANQPQHF. Filled out from reference TRBV5-6 and TRBJ1-5, the complete variable domain reads DAGVTQSPTHLIKTRGQQVTLRCSPKSGHDTVSWYQQALGQGPQFIFQYYEEEERQRGNFPDRFSGHQFPNYSSELNVNALLLGDSALYLCASSFGVTDRANQPQHFGDGTRLSIL.

The chain recombines TRBV27 with TRBJ1-1; D not certain. Trimming stripped 6 bases from V and 3 bases from J, with 11 bases between. This CDR3 has 13 amino acids. The germline V gene has CDR1 MNHEY and CDR2 SMNVEV (reference sequence). The CDR3 DNA reads as TGTGCCAGCAGCCTGATGCGCGACACTGAAGCTTTCTTT. This encodes CASSLMRDTEAFF.

The table lists this clonotype with many counts. This chain links TRBV10-3 with TRBJ1-2, with TRBD1 as a possible D gene (5 bases). Germline loops: CDR1 ENHRY, CDR2 SYGVKD. CDR3 size: 13 residues. V shed 3 bases and J shed 5 bases, with 10 bases lying between them. The CDR3 DNA is TGTGCCATCAGTGATCCGCAGGGATATGGCTACACCTTC. Its translation: CAISDPQGYGYTF.

The CDR3 protein is CASTGDRVNSPLHF. Here the CDR3 DNA reads TGTGCCAGTACCGGAGACAGGGTAAATTCACCCCTCCACTTT. This chain uses TRBV19 with TRBJ1-6, with 7 bases matching TRBD1. The V and J ends lost 7 bases and 7 bases, in that order; junction bases with no gene match: 7. CDR1 and CDR2 (germline): LNHDA, SQIVND (reference sequence). This CDR3 is built from 14 residues.

This clonotype was observed many times. J is TRBJ1-1 and V is TRBV4-3; D perhaps matches TRBD1 (5 bases). Germline-derived CDR1 and CDR2 are LGHNA and YSLEER. Trimming left V 0 bases short and J 4 bases short, with 12 bases between. This CDR3 has 15 residues. CDR3 region: CASSQDQVGGTEAFF. The CDR3 DNA follows: TGCGCCAGCAGCCAAGATCAAGTTGGGGGCACTGAAGCTTTCTTT.

This clonotype has a count of ten or more. The chain combines TRBV29-1 with TRBJ2-5; 7 bases agree with TRBD2. The CDR3 has 16 amino acids. Germline V lookup: CDR1 SQVTM, CDR2 ANQGSEA. The V gene end was trimmed by 4 bases and the J gene end by 4 bases; junction bases not matched to a gene: 15. The CDR3 nucleotides read TGCAGCGTTGCACCCCCTCGCGGGGGTTCAGGAGAGACCCAGTACTTC. This translates into CSVAPPRGGSGETQYF.

Many counts were recorded for this clonotype. The V call is TRBV13, the J call TRBJ1-5, with D unclear. V lost 5 bases to trimming and J lost 3 bases, with 14 bases between them. This CDR3 comprises 15 residues. Germline assignment: CDR1 PRHDT and CDR2 FYEKMQ (reference sequence). The DNA for the CDR3 is TGTGCCAGCAGCCGTTTGGCGGAACCCAATCAGCCCCAGCATTTT. Residues: CASSRLAEPNQPQHF.